The clone carrying this TCR beta chain was detected once. This entry is derived from a study of T-cell memory formation after mild COVID-19. V lost 5 bases and J lost 3, with 10 bases in between. Per the germline V gene, CDR1 is KGHDR and CDR2 is SFDVKD. This CDR3 is built from 14 residues. TCRdb re-called the 5' RACE reads through MiXCR, storing one row per CDR3 protein. This table holds hundreds of thousands of distinct CDR3 sequences, 25% to 30% found once. Material: PBMCs or a T cell subset sorted from them (not recorded which). The V and J genes are TRBV24-1 and TRBJ1-5, with D possibly being TRBD1 (6 bases). This receptor was identified in an adult woman who had mild COVID-19 (a few samples of this study predate the infection). Cell type and time point are not known. The CDR3 region is CATSGGPDNQPQHF. The CDR3 coding sequence is TGTGCCACCAGTGGGGGGCCCGACAATCAGCCCCAGCATTTT.